The 26 T cell receptor beta chains given below trace back to one sample, sequenced in a study of blood T cells in healthy people across ages. Using a J-beta primer mix together with a sample-barcoded 5' primer, a second PCR was run for roughly 7 to 12 cycles. TCRdb passed the 5' RACE reads through MiXCR, listing each CDR3 protein once. Of 700,000 or so distinct CDR3 sequences in the sample, approximately 21% were seen once. The specimen was blood. The source is a man aged 65 to 79 in good health.

CDR3 DNA: TGCAGTGCTGGGGGGGTGAGGCAAGAGACCCAGTACTTC. Translated, it gives CSAGGVRQETQYF. The chain links TRBV20-1 to TRBJ2-5; the match to TRBD2 covers 7 bases. V was clipped by 5 bases and J by 2 bases; unmatched bases: 5. The CDR3 length is 13 residues. The germline gives CDR1 DFQATT, CDR2 SNEGSKA (reference sequence).

In DNA form, the CDR3 reads TGCGCCAGCAAGGGGACACCCGGGAGCGATGAGCAGTTCTTC. Translation gives CASKGTPGSDEQFF. The chain recombines TRBV5-1 with TRBJ2-1, with D perhaps assigned TRBD1 or TRBD2 (6 bases each). Per the germline V gene, CDR1 is SGHRS and CDR2 is YFSETQ. V was pared by 6 bases and J by 8 bases, with 18 bases between. The CDR3 contains 14 residues.

This clonotype was counted only a few times. The gene calls are TRBV5-1 and TRBJ2-7; D gene uncertain. Germline V gene lookup returns CDR1 SGHRS and CDR2 YFSETQ. V was pared by 0 bases and J by 3 bases, with 13 bases between. There are 15 residues in the CDR3. The DNA of the CDR3 is TGCGCCAGCAGCTTGGGTTCGAACGTGGTCTACGAGCAGTACTTC. Protein sequence: CASSLGSNVVYEQYF.

The rearrangement links TRBV29-1 to TRBJ2-1, with D perhaps TRBD1 (6 bases). In germline, CDR1 is SQVTM, CDR2 ANQGSEA. The CDR3 consists of 14 residues. Trimming stripped 1 base from V and 5 bases from J, with 12 bases between. CDR3 DNA: TGCAGCGTTGAAGGGGGACACCTAAACAATGAGCAGTTCTTC. It specifies CSVEGGHLNNEQFF.

This clonotype was seen only a few times. V is TRBV5-1 and J is TRBJ1-4, with TRBD1 matching 7 bases. This CDR3 is built from 15 residues. CDR1 and CDR2 (germline): SGHRS, YFSETQ. With 4 bases clipped from V and 8 bases from J, the junction kept 11 bases outside the gene matches. The CDR3 DNA is TGCGCCAGCAGCCTAACGGACAGGCCGAAGGAAAAACTGTTTTTT. This codes for CASSLTDRPKEKLFF.

The V call is TRBV12-3 or TRBV12-4, the J call TRBJ1-2; 9 bases match TRBD1. V dropped 6 bases and J dropped 2; count of bases not matched to a gene: 4. The CDR3 totals 14 residues. CDR3 sequence (DNA): TGTGCCAGCAGGACAGGGGGAAGGAACTATGGCTACACCTTC. Amino acid sequence: CASRTGGRNYGYTF.

This clonotype was found once. This chain uses TRBV20-1 with TRBJ1-5; D is ambiguous. Germline values: CDR1 DFQATT, CDR2 SNEGSKA (reference sequence). Trimming took 3 bases from V and 2 from J, leaving 14 bases between them. The length of the CDR3 is 15 residues. The CDR3 DNA is TGCAGTGCTAGTAACAGCCTTTTGGGCAATCAGCCCCAGCATTTT. This codes for CSASNSLLGNQPQHF.

This chain links TRBV3-1 with TRBJ2-5; D not resolved. TRBJ2-7 explains the end of the DNA better; the J call may be wrong. The CDR3 runs 17 residues. CDR1 is LGHDT, CDR2 YNNKEL, per germline (reference sequence). The chain's CDR3 is CASSPKLKGQYSYEQYF. The CDR3 nucleotides are TGTGCCAGCAGCCCGAAGCTAAAAGGGCAGTACTCCTACGAGCAGTACTTC.

The V and J genes are TRBV27 and TRBJ2-2, with TRBD2 identical over 8 bases. The germline gives CDR1 MNHEY, CDR2 SMNVEV (reference sequence). V trimming: 6 bases; J trimming: 7 bases; junction bases outside the gene matches: 7. The CDR3 is 14 residues long. CDR3 nucleotides: TGTGCCAGCAGCCCACTACTAGCGGTCGGGGAGCTGTTTTTT. Translating it yields CASSPLLAVGELFF.

The sample holds a few counts of this clonotype. This chain connects TRBV7-8 to TRBJ2-6; TRBD2 agrees at 11 bases. The ends lost 1 base at V and 3 bases at J; junction bases unmatched: 5. The CDR3 covers 18 residues. Germline CDR1 and CDR2: SGHVS and FQNEAQ. The CDR3 sequence is CASSLDLAGGSGANVLTF. CDR3 nucleotides: TGTGCCAGCAGCTTAGATTTAGCGGGAGGGAGTGGGGCCAACGTCCTGACTTTC. Looking up the rest from reference TRBV7-8 and TRBJ2-6 gives the full variable domain: GAGVSQSPRYKVAKRGQDVALRCDPISGHVSLFWYQQALGQGPEFLTYFQNEAQLDKSGLPSDRFFAERPEGSVSTLKIQRTQQEDSAVYLCASSLDLAGGSGANVLTFGAGSRLTVL.

This clonotype has a handful of counts. The J gene is TRBJ2-1, the V gene TRBV9; 10 positions match TRBD1. This CDR3 is built from 16 residues. V lost 0 bases and J lost 5; bases outside the gene matches: 5. CDR1 is SGDLS and CDR2 is YYNGEE in the germline V gene. CDR3 in DNA: TGTGCCAGCAGCGTAGCCCTAGGACAGGGGGACAATGAGCAGTTCTTC. It encodes CASSVALGQGDNEQFF.

The chain has TRBV7-8 and TRBJ2-5, with 9 bases that match TRBD2. J was trimmed by 4 bases and V by 1 base; bases with no gene match: 7. Looked up from germline, CDR1 is SGHVS and CDR2 is FQNEAQ. This CDR3 contains 16 residues. CDR3 nucleotide sequence: TGTGCCAGCAGCTTAGGGCGGCTAGCGGGGTTAGAGACCCAGTACTTC. Its translation is CASSLGRLAGLETQYF. The variable domain in full, completed from reference TRBV7-8 and TRBJ2-5, reads GAGVSQSPRYKVAKRGQDVALRCDPISGHVSLFWYQQALGQGPEFLTYFQNEAQLDKSGLPSDRFFAERPEGSVSTLKIQRTQQEDSAVYLCASSLGRLAGLETQYFGPGTRLLVL.

V usage is TRBV5-5 and J usage is TRBJ2-6; D not resolved. V was trimmed by 0 bases and J by 2 bases, leaving 6 bases between them. This CDR3 is 15 amino acids long. Germline V lookup: CDR1 SGHKS, CDR2 YYEKEE (reference sequence). The CDR3 DNA is TGTGCCAGCAGCTTGGCGGCAACTGGGGCCAACGTCCTGACTTTC. Protein product: CASSLAATGANVLTF.

The genes are TRBV3-1 and TRBJ1-1, with 12 bases matching TRBD1. Unmatched junction bases numbered 1, after V lost 4 bases and J lost 1 base. CDR3 length: 15 residues. CDR1 and CDR2 (germline): LGHDT, YNNKEL (reference sequence). The CDR3 is CASSRDRGRNTEAFF. The CDR3 DNA reads TGTGCCAGCAGCCGGGACAGGGGGCGGAACACTGAAGCTTTCTTT.

The chain is built from TRBV12-3 or TRBV12-4 and TRBJ2-3; possibly TRBD2 for D (7 bases). This CDR3 has 15 residues. The germline V and J ends were trimmed by 5 bases and 2 bases, with 14 bases remaining between them. CDR3 loop: CASSRGGYITDTQYF. The CDR3 bases are TGTGCCAGCAGTCGCGGGGGCTACATCACAGATACGCAGTATTTT.

This sequence joins TRBV19 and TRBJ2-5; either TRBD1 or TRBD2 may supply D (5 bases each). The J call may be mistaken, given a closer DNA end match to TRBJ2-7. Germline CDR1 LNHDA, CDR2 SQIVND (reference sequence). This CDR3 has 14 residues. The CDR3: CASSKGRTGYEQYF. The CDR3 bases are TGTGCCAGTAGTAAGGGACGGACTGGCTACGAGCAGTACTTC.

This clonotype has a handful of counts. This chain joins TRBV4-3 and TRBJ1-3; 10 nucleotides match TRBD1. V was pared by 1 base and J by 0 bases, with 9 bases of the junction left unmatched. This CDR3 spans 19 amino acids. Germline loops: CDR1 LGHNA, CDR2 YSLEER. The CDR3 here is CASSQAPPGTGDSGNTIYF. CDR3 coding DNA: TGCGCCAGCAGCCAAGCGCCGCCCGGGACAGGGGACTCTGGAAACACCATATATTTT.

This chain links TRBV5-6 with TRBJ2-7; maybe TRBD2 (6 bases). Germline loops: CDR1 SGHDT, CDR2 YYEEEE. The germline V and J ends were trimmed by 4 bases and 4 bases, with 15 bases remaining between them. The CDR3 spans 14 residues. The CDR3 protein is CASSAGTGGYEQYF. The CDR3 DNA is TGTGCCAGCAGCGCGGGGACTGGAGGTTACGAGCAGTACTTC. The complete variable domain, with remaining parts taken from reference TRBV5-6 and TRBJ2-7, reads DAGVTQSPTHLIKTRGQQVTLRCSPKSGHDTVSWYQQALGQGPQFIFQYYEEEERQRGNFPDRFSGHQFPNYSSELNVNALLLGDSALYLCASSAGTGGYEQYFGPGTRLTVT.

This clonotype has more than one count but fewer than ten. The chain combines TRBV20-1 with TRBJ2-1; a weak D match, TRBD2 (7 bases). The germline V gene has CDR1 DFQATT and CDR2 SNEGSKA (reference sequence). The ends were cut back, 1 base at V and 4 bases at J, with 23 bases in the middle. There are 18 residues in the CDR3. The CDR3 sequence: CSARGPRGGGLNYNEQFF. CDR3 DNA sequence: TGCAGTGCTAGAGGTCCCCGGGGAGGGGGTTTAAATTACAATGAGCAGTTCTTC.

This clonotype was counted a few times. The chain has TRBV7-9 and TRBJ1-2, with no clear D. The CDR3 loop spans 12 amino acids. V was cut by 1 base and J by 7 bases, with 7 bases left in between. Germline V lookup: CDR1 SEHNR, CDR2 FQNEAQ (reference sequence). CDR3 DNA: TGTGCCAGCAGCTTAGAGATAGGTGGCTACACCTTC. Translating gives CASSLEIGGYTF.

The CDR3 loop is CASSFVSLSYNEQFF. The DNA for the CDR3 is TGTGCCAGCAGCTTTGTCTCTCTCTCCTACAATGAGCAGTTCTTC. The chain recombines TRBV7-9 with TRBJ2-1; D is unresolved. CDR1 is SEHNR, CDR2 FQNEAQ, per germline (reference sequence). The CDR3 consists of 15 residues. The ends were cut back, 3 bases at V and 0 bases at J, with 9 bases in the middle.

The J gene is TRBJ2-1, the V gene TRBV9; D is undetermined. The V and J ends lost 10 bases and 5 bases respectively, with 13 bases between them. The CDR3 spans 12 residues. Germline-derived CDR1 and CDR2 are SGDLS and YYNGEE. In nucleotides, the CDR3 is TGTGCCTCCGGGCGGACCGACAATGAGCAGTTCTTC. Amino acid sequence: CASGRTDNEQFF.

CDR3 coding DNA: TGTGCCAGCAGCATAGAGGGGAATCAGCCCCAGCATTTT. It specifies CASSIEGNQPQHF. The chain employs TRBV28 and TRBJ1-5; D is perhaps TRBD1 (5 bases). Trimming shortened V by 6 bases and J by 4 bases, and 10 bases separated the two germline ends. The V gene's germline CDR1 is MDHEN and CDR2 SYDVKM. This CDR3 comprises 13 residues.

The V gene is TRBV3-1, the J gene TRBJ1-5; 7 nucleotides align to TRBD1. There are 18 residues in the CDR3. Germline CDR1 and CDR2: LGHDT and YNNKEL (reference sequence). The ends lost 4 bases at V and 2 bases at J; junction bases unmatched: 14. The CDR3 region has the DNA TGTGCCAGCAGCCCGACAGGGTCACGAATATTTGGCAATCAGCCCCAGCATTTT. It specifies CASSPTGSRIFGNQPQHF.

This rearrangement joins TRBV3-1 to TRBJ2-1; 9 bases agree with TRBD2. CDR1 and CDR2 (germline): LGHDT, YNNKEL (reference sequence). CDR3 length equals 16 residues. Trimming removed 0 bases from V and 5 bases from J; junction bases left unmatched: 5. The CDR3 DNA sequence: TGTGCCAGCAGCCAAGAGCGGGGGGGCTTCAACAATGAGCAGTTCTTC. Encoded protein: CASSQERGGFNNEQFF.

The V and J genes are TRBV28 and TRBJ1-2; D is ambiguous. This CDR3 has 12 residues. The germline V and J ends were trimmed by 3 bases and 8 bases, with 10 bases remaining between them. Germline V gene sequence: CDR1 MDHEN, CDR2 SYDVKM. CDR3 protein: CASSFERRGYTF. CDR3 in DNA: TGTGCCAGCAGTTTTGAGCGGCGGGGCTACACCTTC.